The 3 T cell receptor beta chains presented below share a single source sample, sequenced in a study of CD8 T cells in ankylosing spondylitis (dated by TCRdb to 2016 to 2017). The investigation overall reported the following: A TCR beta motif of several highly homologous amino acid variants appeared characteristic of blood from ankylosing spondylitis patients.

For these TCRs, the target antigens are not known. Libraries came from 5' RACE. The data were produced on an Illumina HiSeq 2500. TCRdb itself trimmed the public reads at Q25 with fastp, ran MiXCR and retained productive beta chains. A single entry per CDR3 protein holds the most common genes and DNA from its merged rows. Within this sample are 500,000 to 650,000 distinct CDR3 sequences, with roughly 5.2% of them counted one time only. The top ten clonotypes cover around 3.5% of the sample. Sequenced sample: blood, either unsorted or a sorted T cell fraction (not recorded which). The receptors come from a male donor with ankylosing spondylitis.

This clonotype was seen many times. This chain links TRBV14 with TRBJ2-2; TRBD2 is a possible D gene (6 bases). Deletions cut 6 bases from V and 7 bases from J, with 18 bases between. Germline lookup yields CDR1 SGHDN and CDR2 FVKESK. This CDR3 comprises 15 residues. The CDR3 bases are TGTGCCAGCAGGAGAACGGCGGGACGGATCGGGGAGCTGTTTTTT. As protein: CASRRTAGRIGELFF. Variable domain in full (rest from reference TRBV14 and TRBJ2-2): EAGVTQFPSHSVIEKGQTVTLRCDPISGHDNLYWYRRVMGKEIKFLLHFVKESKQDESGMPNNRFLAERTGGTYSTLKVQPAELEDSGVYFCASRRTAGRIGELFFGEGSRLTVL.

This clonotype was counted many times. The chain uses TRBV5-1 and TRBJ2-5; D is uncertain. Per germline, CDR1 SGHRS and CDR2 YFSETQ. V gave up 0 bases and J gave up 5 bases, with 11 bases separating them. The CDR3 runs 14 residues. CDR3: CASSLGAAMETQYF. The CDR3 DNA is TGCGCCAGCAGCTTGGGGGCAGCCATGGAGACCCAGTACTTC.

This clonotype was seen at least ten times. The chain carries TRBV21-1 and TRBJ2-3; whether TRBD2, the table's D call, matches the DNA was not checked. TRBV21-1 constitutes a pseudogene. CDR3 length equals 20 residues. The DNA for the CDR3 is TGTGCCAGCATCTATCCATGGCCGGGCCCCACTCTTTCTAGCACAGATACGCAGTATTTT. Its translation: CASIYPWPGPTLSSTDTQYF.